The text below deals with one T cell receptor (beta chain). This sample is drawn from a study of coeliac disease. The J segment lost 4 bases and the V segment lost 5 bases, leaving 20 bases of the junction unmatched. The CDR3 loop spans 19 amino acids. Germline assignment: CDR1 SGHAT and CDR2 FQNNGV. Clones were read by immunoSEQ multiplex PCR, and TCRdb kept only the in-frame ones, dropping some. The sample contains several thousand clones, approximately 50% of which appear only once. The rearrangement links TRBV11-2 to TRBJ1-2, with TRBD1 matching 9 bases. This clonotype originated in a man aged 65 to 85 without celiac disease. Sequencing was carried out using lymphocytes from the gut lamina propria. The CDR3 region is CASSPHTGTGRVLSYGYTF. CDR3 nucleotide sequence: TGTGCCAGCAGCCCCCATACCGGGACAGGGAGGGTATTGAGCTATGGCTACACCTTC.